This is a list of T cell receptor beta chains from one sample in a study of CD8 T cells in acute hepatitis C reinfection. Sequencing was performed with immunoSEQ multiplex PCR; in TCRdb, only in-frame clones are kept and a portion is missing. The sample consists of around 2,700 clones, around 70% of them appearing once. Sequenced here: HCV NS3-1073 tetramer-sorted CD8+ T cells from PBMCs, sampled at follow-up. The receptors derive from a man aged 40-50 years who spontaneously cleared hepatitis C infection. Both conserved end residues are part of each CDR3.

J: TRBJ1-5
V: TRBV5-6
CDR3: CASSPGDRGNQPQHF

J: TRBJ1-5
V: TRBV4-3
CDR3: CASSRTGNSNQPQHF

J: TRBJ2-2
V: TRBV5-5
CDR3: CASSQEPGAPNTGELFF

J: TRBJ2-3
V: TRBV5-1
CDR3: CASSLAPTDTQYF

J: TRBJ2-7
V: TRBV5-4
CDR3: CASSLKSGRQGNYEQYF

J: TRBJ1-1
V: TRBV28
CDR3: CASLSRGGYTEAFF

J: TRBJ1-2
V: TRBV11-2
CDR3: CASSLMQGSYGYTF

J: TRBJ1-2
V: TRBV29-1
CDR3: CSVGTQTGDYTF

J: TRBJ1-1
V: TRBV11-2
CDR3: CASSLERGVDTEAFF

J: TRBJ2-7
V: TRBV6-5
CDR3: CASSYLGRASYEQYF

J: TRBJ2-2
V: TRBV28
CDR3: CASRPGTGVVGELFF

J: TRBJ1-1
V: TRBV4-2
CDR3: CASSQEEGTEAFF

J: TRBJ1-5
V: TRBV6-5
CDR3: CASRGGGGNQPQHF

J: TRBJ2-5
V: TRBV2
CDR3: CASSDHETQYF

J: TRBJ1-2
V: TRBV13
CDR3: CASSVPGQGFGYTF

J: TRBJ2-3
V: TRBV11-3
CDR3: CASSCPLGGDGTDTQYF

J: TRBJ2-7
V: TRBV7-9
CDR3: CASSQEVGLWGEQYF

J: TRBJ2-3
V: TRBV29-1
CDR3: CSVETRSFTDTQYF

J: TRBJ2-3
V: TRBV5-6
CDR3: CASSPGLDTQYF

J: TRBJ1-1
V: TRBV5-6
CDR3: CASGLAGGTEAFF

J: TRBJ2-7
V: TRBV27
CDR3: CASSLFGQGYEQYF

J: TRBJ2-2
V: TRBV11-2
CDR3: CASSPRSGVGSGELFF

J: TRBJ2-7
V: TRBV5-6
CDR3: CASSLSAGEQYF

J: TRBJ1-1
V: TRBV21-1
CDR3: CASSKARDLGGNTEAFF

J: TRBJ2-2
V: TRBV9
CDR3: CASSQEPGAPNTGELFF

J: TRBJ2-7
V: TRBV4-2
CDR3: CASSQEGTGAPYEQYF

J: TRBJ2-2
V: TRBV6-6
CDR3: CASSPGSPGELLF

J: TRBJ1-2
V: TRBV18
CDR3: CASSPPAGLARYTF

J: TRBJ2-2
V: TRBV5-1
CDR3: CASSPLAGGGYTGELFF

J: TRBJ2-1
V: TRBV29-1
CDR3: CSVDGGEINEQFF

J: TRBJ2-7
V: TRBV5-6
CDR3: CASSLLSTASSYEQYF

J: TRBJ2-7
V: TRBV4-2
CDR3: CASSQEGTGAPYEQYF

J: TRBJ2-3
V: TRBV6-6
CDR3: CAISRAGGTDTQYF

J: TRBJ2-5
V: TRBV15
CDR3: CATSRDRGPETQYF

J: TRBJ1-5
V: TRBV28
CDR3: CASSSPARVRSHQPQHF

J: TRBJ1-4
V: TRBV9
CDR3: CASSPEAVREKLFF

J: TRBJ1-5
V: TRBV30
CDR3: CAWSVAQHSNQPQHF

J: TRBJ2-3
V: TRBV5-1
CDR3: CASRQADTQYF

J: TRBJ1-2
V: TRBV29-1
CDR3: CSVGEVSYGYTF

J: TRBJ2-3
V: TRBV11-2
CDR3: CASSLDQTSGDPQVGTQYF

J: TRBJ1-2
V: TRBV6-1
CDR3: CASGTGGNYGYTF

J: TRBJ2-6
V: TRBV18
CDR3: CASSPETSGANVLTF

J: TRBJ1-2
V: TRBV5-4
CDR3: CASSLGEGGAYGYTF

J: TRBJ2-7
V: TRBV27
CDR3: CASRQGLHEQYF